This is a list of T cell receptor beta chains from one sample in a study of neurological immune-mediated disorders. TCRdb fed the 5' RACE reads into MiXCR, producing one record per CDR3 protein. The sample carries tens of thousands of distinct CDR3 sequences, approximately 17% recorded once. What was sequenced was PBMCs. The origin of the receptors is a woman aged 40 to 49 in good health. The CDR3 runs from the conserved cysteine through the conserved F or W. The D gene is left open where the match is weak. Expanded clones get a size class; other rows say once, few or many, or leave the size out.

j_gene: TRBJ2-1; d_gene: TRBD2; abundance: many; v_gene: TRBV20-1; CDR3nt: TGCAGTGCTTTCGGGGGGGCAAACTACAATGAGCAGTTCTTC; CDR3aa: CSAFGGANYNEQFF
j_gene: TRBJ1-1; d_gene: -; abundance: many; v_gene: TRBV5-1; CDR3nt: TGCGCCAGCAGCTCCTCGGGACAGAACACTGAAGCTTTCTTT; CDR3aa: CASSSSGQNTEAFF
j_gene: TRBJ2-1; d_gene: -; abundance: -; v_gene: TRBV20-1; CDR3nt: TGCAGTGCTCCGGGGCGCGCGGGCAATGAGCAGTTCTTC; CDR3aa: CSAPGRAGNEQFF
j_gene: TRBJ2-1; d_gene: -; abundance: -; v_gene: TRBV11-3; CDR3nt: TGTGCCAGCAGCTTAGCAAGGTTTAGCAATGAGCAGTTCTTC; CDR3aa: CASSLARFSNEQFF
j_gene: TRBJ1-1; d_gene: -; abundance: many; v_gene: TRBV10-3; CDR3nt: TGTGCCATCAGTGAAGGAGCCGACACTGAAGCTTTCTTT; CDR3aa: CAISEGADTEAFF
j_gene: TRBJ2-7; d_gene: -; abundance: many; v_gene: TRBV30; CDR3nt: TGTGCCGGGTGGGGGGCCAAAAGCTCCTACGAGCAGTACTTC; CDR3aa: CAGWGAKSSYEQYF
j_gene: TRBJ1-6; d_gene: -; abundance: many; v_gene: TRBV7-2; CDR3nt: TGTGCCAGCAGCTTACCACCGGGACAAGCTAATTCACCCCTCCACTTT; CDR3aa: CASSLPPGQANSPLHF
j_gene: TRBJ1-1; d_gene: TRBD1; abundance: many; v_gene: TRBV5-1; CDR3nt: TGCGCCAGCAGCGGGGGGACAGGGGGCGCCTTCACTGAAGCTTTCTTT; CDR3aa: CASSGGTGGAFTEAFF
j_gene: TRBJ2-1; d_gene: TRBD1; abundance: many; v_gene: TRBV10-3; CDR3nt: TGTGCCGTTGGACAGGGGAATGAGCAGTTCTTC; CDR3aa: CAVGQGNEQFF
j_gene: TRBJ2-7; d_gene: TRBD2; abundance: many; v_gene: TRBV4-3; CDR3nt: TGCGCCAGCAGCCAAGTTCGGGGAGCGGGGGGAGGTGAGCAGTACTTC; CDR3aa: CASSQVRGAGGGEQYF
j_gene: TRBJ1-1; d_gene: TRBD1; abundance: many; v_gene: TRBV9; CDR3nt: TGTGCCAGCAGCGTCGGGGGACAGGCAGCGAACACTGAAGCTTTCTTT; CDR3aa: CASSVGGQAANTEAFF
j_gene: TRBJ2-4; d_gene: TRBD2; abundance: many; v_gene: TRBV7-8; CDR3nt: TGTGCCAGCAGCTTAGGTCTAGCGGGGGGGTTAGCCAAAAACATTCAGTACTTC; CDR3aa: CASSLGLAGGLAKNIQYF
j_gene: TRBJ2-1; d_gene: -; abundance: -; v_gene: TRBV19; CDR3nt: TGTGCCAGTACCCCTCCGGATTGGAATGAGCAGTTCTTC; CDR3aa: CASTPPDWNEQFF
j_gene: TRBJ2-6; d_gene: -; abundance: many; v_gene: TRBV20-1; CDR3nt: TGCAGTGCTAGAGACAGGGCCAACGTCCTGACTTTC; CDR3aa: CSARDRANVLTF
j_gene: TRBJ2-5; d_gene: -; abundance: many; v_gene: TRBV6-1; CDR3nt: TGTGCCAGCAGTGAAGCGCCCGGTGGAGGCCTCCAAGAGACCCAGTACTTC; CDR3aa: CASSEAPGGGLQETQYF
j_gene: TRBJ2-1; d_gene: TRBD1; abundance: many; v_gene: TRBV10-3; CDR3nt: TGTGCCATCAGGGGGACAGGGGCATGGGGTGAGCAGTTCTTC; CDR3aa: CAIRGTGAWGEQFF
j_gene: TRBJ1-1; d_gene: -; abundance: few; v_gene: TRBV5-1; CDR3nt: TGCGCCAGCAAGATACAGGAAGGTCTGAACACTGAAGCTTTCTTT; CDR3aa: CASKIQEGLNTEAFF
j_gene: TRBJ2-1; d_gene: -; abundance: many; v_gene: TRBV7-2; CDR3nt: TGTGCCAGCAGCTTAGGAGGGACTTCAAATGAGCAGTTCTTC; CDR3aa: CASSLGGTSNEQFF
j_gene: TRBJ2-1; d_gene: TRBD1; abundance: many; v_gene: TRBV12-3/TRBV12-4; CDR3nt: TGTGCCAGCAGCCCAACCGGGACAGGGAGCCCACGGCAGTTCTTC; CDR3aa: CASSPTGTGSPRQFF
j_gene: TRBJ1-2; d_gene: -; abundance: -; v_gene: TRBV10-3; CDR3nt: TGTTCCATTCCGGACCTCACCAACTATGGCTACACCTTC; CDR3aa: CSIPDLTNYGYTF
j_gene: TRBJ2-1; d_gene: -; abundance: many; v_gene: TRBV29-1; CDR3nt: TGCAGCGTTGAAGATCCCACCGGTTCTTATGAGCAGTTCTTC; CDR3aa: CSVEDPTGSYEQFF
j_gene: TRBJ2-5; d_gene: TRBD1; abundance: many; v_gene: TRBV20-1; CDR3nt: TGCAGTGCTAGACGACAGGGGGCGGGGACCCAGTACTTC; CDR3aa: CSARRQGAGTQYF
j_gene: TRBJ2-7; d_gene: -; abundance: many; v_gene: TRBV25-1; CDR3nt: TGTGCCAGCAGTGCCCCCGGGCAGGCGAGCTCCTACGAGCAGTACTTC; CDR3aa: CASSAPGQASSYEQYF
j_gene: TRBJ2-6; d_gene: TRBD1; abundance: many; v_gene: TRBV5-5; CDR3nt: TGTGCCAGCAGCCCGGACAGGACCCGCTCTGGGGCCAACGTCCTGACTTTC; CDR3aa: CASSPDRTRSGANVLTF
j_gene: TRBJ1-6; d_gene: -; abundance: few; v_gene: TRBV30; CDR3nt: TGTGCCTGGAGTGTGGTGGGATTTAATTCACCCCTCCACTTT; CDR3aa: CAWSVVGFNSPLHF
j_gene: TRBJ1-2; d_gene: -; abundance: many; v_gene: TRBV30; CDR3nt: TGTGCCTGGAGTGTACCAGGGATCTATGGCTACACCTTC; CDR3aa: CAWSVPGIYGYTF
j_gene: TRBJ2-3; d_gene: -; abundance: many; v_gene: TRBV5-1; CDR3nt: TGCGCCAGCAGCTCGGGGGTCACAGATACGCAGTATTTT; CDR3aa: CASSSGVTDTQYF
j_gene: TRBJ2-3; d_gene: -; abundance: many; v_gene: TRBV3-1; CDR3nt: TGTGCCAGCAGCCAAGATTATGGGGCGAGCACAGATACGCAGTATTTT; CDR3aa: CASSQDYGASTDTQYF
j_gene: TRBJ1-1; d_gene: -; abundance: many; v_gene: TRBV6-4; CDR3nt: TGTGCCAGCAGTGACTCTAGCTTGGGGACTGAAGCTTTCTTT; CDR3aa: CASSDSSLGTEAFF
j_gene: TRBJ2-5; d_gene: -; abundance: many; v_gene: TRBV15; CDR3nt: TGTGCCACCAGGGAGGGCGGGACACCAGTCATCGATCAAGAGACCCAGTACTTC; CDR3aa: CATREGGTPVIDQETQYF
j_gene: TRBJ1-1; d_gene: -; abundance: many; v_gene: TRBV28; CDR3nt: TGTGCCAGCAGTGGGGGACGTCTGTTCCAGGGGAACACTGAAGCTTTCTTT; CDR3aa: CASSGGRLFQGNTEAFF
j_gene: TRBJ1-5; d_gene: -; abundance: -; v_gene: TRBV20-1; CDR3nt: TGCAGTGCCTTGGGGGGCAGCCTAAATCAGCCCCAGCATTTT; CDR3aa: CSALGGSLNQPQHF
j_gene: TRBJ2-5; d_gene: -; abundance: many; v_gene: TRBV10-2; CDR3nt: TGCGCCAGCAGTGAGTCGAAGACTAGGGGAGAGACCCAGTACTTC; CDR3aa: CASSESKTRGETQYF
j_gene: TRBJ2-7; d_gene: TRBD1; abundance: -; v_gene: TRBV7-2; CDR3nt: TGTGCCAGCAGCCAACCCCCGGGACAGACCTACGAGCAGTACTTC; CDR3aa: CASSQPPGQTYEQYF
j_gene: TRBJ1-5; d_gene: -; abundance: many; v_gene: TRBV20-1; CDR3nt: TGCAGTGCTAGCGCCAGGGAAAGACACTTACTTCAGCCCCAGCATTTT; CDR3aa: CSASARERHLLQPQHF
j_gene: TRBJ2-3; d_gene: TRBD2; abundance: -; v_gene: TRBV6-2/TRBV6-3; CDR3nt: TGTGCCAGCAGTTCTCCGGGACTAGCGGGGGGGCCTTCAGATACGCAGTATTTT; CDR3aa: CASSSPGLAGGPSDTQYF
j_gene: TRBJ2-5; d_gene: -; abundance: many; v_gene: TRBV7-2; CDR3nt: TGTGCCAGCAGCCACCGGGACTTCCAGTACTTC; CDR3aa: CASSHRDFQYF
j_gene: TRBJ2-1; d_gene: TRBD2; abundance: -; v_gene: TRBV4-2; CDR3nt: TGTGCCAGCAGCCAAAGATTTGGGGGGGACTCCTACAATGAGCAGTTCTTC; CDR3aa: CASSQRFGGDSYNEQFF
j_gene: TRBJ2-1; d_gene: TRBD2; abundance: many; v_gene: TRBV7-3; CDR3nt: TGTGCCAGCAGCTTACAAGGGACTAGTCCAGAGCAGTTCTTC; CDR3aa: CASSLQGTSPEQFF
j_gene: TRBJ1-3; d_gene: -; abundance: many; v_gene: TRBV5-1; CDR3nt: TGCGCCAGCAGCTTGGAGAGCTCTGGAAACACCATATATTTT; CDR3aa: CASSLESSGNTIYF
j_gene: TRBJ1-5; d_gene: -; abundance: -; v_gene: TRBV20-1; CDR3nt: TGCAGTGCTAGAGGCAGGGTAGGGGACGGTCAACCCCATAGCAATCAGCCCCAGCATTTT; CDR3aa: CSARGRVGDGQPHSNQPQHF
j_gene: TRBJ1-1; d_gene: -; abundance: many; v_gene: TRBV2; CDR3nt: TGTGCCAGCATGTCAGGACCCGGGTACACTGAAGCTTTCTTT; CDR3aa: CASMSGPGYTEAFF
j_gene: TRBJ1-2; d_gene: -; abundance: few; v_gene: TRBV30; CDR3nt: TGTGCCTGGGCCGAGAACTATGGCTACACCTTC; CDR3aa: CAWAENYGYTF
j_gene: TRBJ2-1; d_gene: -; abundance: many; v_gene: TRBV20-1; CDR3nt: TGCAGTGCTAGGCCTGGCCGTCGCTCCTACAATGAGCAGTTCTTC; CDR3aa: CSARPGRRSYNEQFF